The source of this TCR beta chain is a study of T cell changes during pregnancy in multiple sclerosis. Profiled with immunoSEQ multiplex PCR; TCRdb holds only in-frame clones, not every one. The sample records 50,000 to 65,000 clones, 90% being singletons. V lost 2 bases to trimming and J lost 2 bases, with 12 bases between them. The germline gives CDR1 KGHSH, CDR2 LQKENI. The CDR3 length is 15 residues. The clonotype was recovered from a female donor in good health, enrolled as a control in a pregnancy study. The genes are TRBV18 and TRBJ1-1; maybe TRBD1 (6 bases). Material: peripheral blood, obtained in the first trimester of pregnancy. Here the CDR3 reads CASSPSTGYNTEAFF. The CDR3 DNA sequence: TGTGCCAGCTCACCAAGTACAGGGTATAACACTGAAGCTTTCTTT.